Following are 20 T cell receptor beta chains from one sample sequenced in a study of OX40 agonist ivuxolimab in advanced cancers. Using immunoSEQ multiplex PCR, the repertoire was profiled, and TCRdb retains in-frame clones only, with some absent. This table has about 60,000 clones, over 80% appearing once. The sample in question was CD4+ or CD8+ T cells sorted from blood, obtained in a trial of the OX40 agonist ivuxolimab. The receptors derive from an adult with an advanced solid tumor such as melanoma, head and neck, liver or kidney cancer.

This chain uses TRBV18 with TRBJ1-4; TRBD1 might be the D (5 bases). Trimming took 4 bases from V and 4 from J, leaving 13 bases between them. The germline gives CDR1 KGHSH, CDR2 LQKENI. This CDR3 is built from 15 residues. In nucleotides, the CDR3 is TGTGCCAGCTCACTAGGGACCGGGAGTAATGAAAAACTGTTTTTT. The encoded protein is CASSLGTGSNEKLFF.

V is TRBV5-4 and J is TRBJ2-3; TRBD2 is a possible D gene (6 bases). Germline V gene lookup returns CDR1 SGHNT and CDR2 YYREEE (reference sequence). The V gene lost 0 bases and the J gene lost 2 bases, with 13 bases spanning the gap. The CDR3 extends over 16 amino acids. CDR3 DNA sequence: TGTGCCAGCAGCTTGGGTTGGGGCGGGACCACAGATACGCAGTATTTT. Protein: CASSLGWGGTTDTQYF.

The chain has TRBV4-3 and TRBJ2-3; tentatively, D is TRBD1 (5 bases). The CDR3 loop spans 20 amino acids. Germline V gene lookup returns CDR1 LGHNA and CDR2 YSLEER. V gave up 0 bases and J gave up 3 bases, with 25 bases separating them. The CDR3 DNA sequence: TGCGCCAGCAGCCAAGATAATTTTCTCCAGGGTACCCTAAAAACAGATACGCAGTATTTT. Its translation is CASSQDNFLQGTLKTDTQYF.

CDR3 coding DNA: TGTGCCAGCAGCTTCAGGGAGGGCGGGGAGCTGTTTTTT. It encodes CASSFREGGELFF. This chain uses TRBV7-9 with TRBJ2-2; TRBD2 aligns across 7 bases. The CDR3 contains 13 residues. The germline gives CDR1 SEHNR, CDR2 FQNEAQ (reference sequence). V lost 3 bases to trimming and J lost 7 bases; unmatched junction nucleotides: 2.

This clone was seen only once. The chain joins TRBV2 to TRBJ1-5, with unresolved D. The V end lost 6 bases, the J end lost 0 bases, and 12 bases lay between the germline ends. CDR1 is SNHLY and CDR2 is FYNNEI in the germline V gene. There are 15 residues in the CDR3. This CDR3 is CASSADQNSNQPQHF. CDR3 DNA: TGTGCCAGCAGCGCAGATCAAAATAGCAATCAGCCCCAGCATTTT.

The V and J genes are TRBV7-9 and TRBJ1-1; possibly TRBD1 for D (6 bases). The CDR3 has 14 amino acids. Trimming left V 1 base short and J 0 bases short, with 6 bases between. Per the germline V gene, CDR1 is SEHNR and CDR2 is FQNEAQ (reference sequence). CDR3 in amino acids: CASSLGQVNTEAFF. The CDR3 DNA is TGTGCCAGCAGCTTAGGACAGGTGAACACTGAAGCTTTCTTT.

This chain links TRBV4-2 with TRBJ1-2; no firm D call. Germline assignment: CDR1 LGHNA and CDR2 YNFKEQ. V lost 3 bases to trimming and J lost 0 bases, with 11 bases between them. The CDR3 is made up of 15 amino acids. DNA of the CDR3: TGTGCCAGCAGCCATGAGGCCTCAGCTAACTATGGCTACACCTTC. Its protein product is CASSHEASANYGYTF.

V gene TRBV9 combines with J gene TRBJ2-3; D may correspond to TRBD1 or TRBD2 (5 bases each). Per the germline V gene, CDR1 is SGDLS and CDR2 is YYNGEE. V was pared by 3 bases and J by 1 base, with 15 bases between. The CDR3 consists of 16 residues. The DNA of the CDR3 is TGTGCCAGCAGCGCCCGGGACCAAAGGGGCACAGATACGCAGTATTTT. It translates to CASSARDQRGTDTQYF.

This clone was seen more than once but under ten times. The chain joins TRBV28 to TRBJ2-2; 7 bases fit TRBD1. The J segment lost 2 bases and the V segment lost 5 bases, leaving 11 bases of the junction unmatched. Germline assignment: CDR1 MDHEN and CDR2 SYDVKM. The CDR3 has 17 amino acids. The CDR3 reads CASSPNRGYPNTGELFF. The CDR3, as DNA: TGTGCCAGCAGTCCCAACAGGGGTTATCCCAACACCGGGGAGCTGTTTTTT.

The chain uses TRBV27 and TRBJ1-6; D call uncertain. Germline CDR1 and CDR2: MNHEY and SMNVEV (reference sequence). This CDR3 is built from 14 residues. Trimming removed 8 bases from V and 4 bases from J, with 12 bases in between. This chain's CDR3 is CASREAGYNSPLHF. The CDR3 nucleotides read TGTGCCAGCCGTGAGGCAGGATATAATTCACCCCTCCACTTT.

This clone has just a few counts. This rearrangement joins TRBV28 to TRBJ2-2, with no clear D. The CDR3 length is 13 residues. The ends were cut back, 6 bases at V and 7 bases at J, with 12 bases in the middle. The germline CDR1 and CDR2 sequences are MDHEN and SYDVKM. CDR3 residues: CASSSRFSGELFF. The CDR3, as DNA: TGTGCCAGCAGCTCCCGCTTCAGCGGGGAGCTGTTTTTT.

The V call is TRBV7-9, the J call TRBJ2-7, with TRBD2 matching 12 bases. CDR3 size: 15 residues. Per germline, CDR1 SEHNR and CDR2 FQNEAQ (reference sequence). J lost 4 bases, V lost 3 bases, and 4 bases had no gene match. The DNA of the CDR3 is TGTGCCAGCAGCTTGACTAGCGGGAGCCTTTACGAGCAGTACTTC. Translating it yields CASSLTSGSLYEQYF. Drawing the rest from reference TRBV7-9 and TRBJ2-7, the complete variable domain is DTGVSQNPRHKITKRGQNVTFRCDPISEHNRLYWYRQTLGQGPEFLTYFQNEAQLEKSRLLSDRFSAERPKGSFSTLEIQRTEQGDSAMYLCASSLTSGSLYEQYFGPGTRLTVT.

The rearrangement joins TRBV18 to TRBJ1-2; TRBD1 agrees at 8 bases. The CDR3 spans 15 residues. Germline V lookup: CDR1 KGHSH, CDR2 LQKENI. With V trimmed by 1 base and J by 2 bases, 3 bases remained unmatched. The CDR3 nucleotides are TGTGCCAGCTCACCACGGGACAGGCAGAACTATGGCTACACCTTC. This gives the protein CASSPRDRQNYGYTF.

This clone has more than one count but fewer than ten. The CDR3 reads CASSIAGGAEAFF. In nucleotides, the CDR3 is TGTGCCAGTAGTATAGCAGGGGGCGCGGAAGCTTTCTTT. The chain couples TRBV19 to TRBJ1-1; 8 bases are shared with TRBD1. The junction had 3 bases not matched to a gene; V was cut back by 1 base and J by 8 bases. The CDR3 runs to 13 residues. Looked up from germline, CDR1 is LNHDA and CDR2 is SQIVND (reference sequence).

The chain recombines TRBV5-1 with TRBJ2-1, with D unclear. The germline V and J ends were trimmed by 2 bases and 5 bases, with 8 bases remaining between them. The CDR3 extends over 13 amino acids. Looked up from germline, CDR1 is SGHRS and CDR2 is YFSETQ. CDR3 region: CASSFGRNNEQFF. CDR3 bases: TGCGCCAGCAGCTTTGGCAGGAACAATGAGCAGTTCTTC.

This chain links TRBV6-5 with TRBJ2-7; D unclear. V lost 6 bases and J 4 bases, leaving 13 bases between the germline ends. The CDR3 has 13 residues. Germline CDR1 MNHEY, CDR2 SVGAGI. The chain's CDR3 is CASSKTYEYEQYF. DNA of the CDR3: TGTGCCAGCAGCAAGACATACGAGTACGAGCAGTACTTC.

This chain uses TRBV11-2 with TRBJ2-5; D gene unclear. The V and J ends lost 6 bases and 5 bases respectively, with 16 bases between them. CDR1 and CDR2 (germline): SGHAT, FQNNGV. This CDR3 is built from 14 residues. The CDR3 spells CASSWPGWTETQYF. CDR3 coding DNA: TGTGCCAGCAGTTGGCCTGGGTGGACGGAGACCCAGTACTTC. Full variable domain (rest looked up from reference TRBV11-2 and TRBJ2-5): EAGVAQSPRYKIIEKRQSVAFWCNPISGHATLYWYQQILGQGPKLLIQFQNNGVVDDSQLPKDRFSAERLKGVDSTLKIQPAKLEDSAVYLCASSWPGWTETQYFGPGTRLLVL.

J is TRBJ2-1 and V is TRBV30; D is ambiguous. The CDR3 length is 16 residues. Germline loops: CDR1 GTSNPN, CDR2 SVGIG (reference sequence). The V end was cut by 0 bases, the J end by 0 bases, with 12 bases between. The CDR3 DNA reads as TGTGCCTGGAGTGTACATCCAGCCCGCTCCTACAATGAGCAGTTCTTC. Protein sequence: CAWSVHPARSYNEQFF.

The rearrangement uses TRBV19 and TRBJ2-5, with D tentatively TRBD1 (5 bases). The CDR3 extends over 14 amino acids. Looked up from germline, CDR1 is LNHDA and CDR2 is SQIVND (reference sequence). Between the trimmed V and J ends, which lost 3 bases and 1 base, there was a span of 9 bases. The CDR3 here is CASSMSGLQETQYF. CDR3 DNA sequence: TGTGCCAGTAGTATGTCAGGGCTCCAAGAGACCCAGTACTTC.

The chain employs TRBV7-9 and TRBJ2-1, with 8 bases lining up with TRBD1. This CDR3 has 15 amino acids. The trim removed 2 bases at V and 5 bases at J, leaving 5 bases unmatched. Per the germline V gene, CDR1 is SEHNR and CDR2 is FQNEAQ (reference sequence). The DNA of the CDR3 is TGTGCCAGCAGCTTATCTAGGACAGGGAACAATGAGCAGTTCTTC. This sequence encodes CASSLSRTGNNEQFF.